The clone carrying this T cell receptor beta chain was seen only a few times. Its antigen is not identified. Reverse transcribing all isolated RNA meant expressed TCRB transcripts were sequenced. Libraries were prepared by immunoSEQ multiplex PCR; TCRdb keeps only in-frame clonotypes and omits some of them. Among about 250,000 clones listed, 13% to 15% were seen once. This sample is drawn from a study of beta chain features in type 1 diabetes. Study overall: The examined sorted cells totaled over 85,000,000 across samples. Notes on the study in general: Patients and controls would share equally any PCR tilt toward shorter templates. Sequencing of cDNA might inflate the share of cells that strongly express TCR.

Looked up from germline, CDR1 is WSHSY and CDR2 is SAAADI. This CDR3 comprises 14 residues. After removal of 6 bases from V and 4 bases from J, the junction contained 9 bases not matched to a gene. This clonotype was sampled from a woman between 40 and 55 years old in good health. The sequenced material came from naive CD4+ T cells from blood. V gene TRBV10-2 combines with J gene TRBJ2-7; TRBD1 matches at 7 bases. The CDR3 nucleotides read TGCGCCAGCAGGGCTATGAGGGGGCTTTACGAGCAGTACTTC. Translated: CASRAMRGLYEQYF.